This record concerns one T cell receptor (beta chain) sequence. This CDR3 has 15 residues. CDR1 is SGHTA, CDR2 FQGTGA, per germline. Trimming left V 2 bases short and J 0 bases short, with 9 bases between. The sample is drawn from a study of neoadjuvant anti-PD-1 for oral cavity cancer. The method was immunoSEQ multiplex PCR; TCRdb's version includes in-frame clones alone and lacks a portion of them. Among around 34,000 clones listed, approximately 87% were seen once. The origin of this receptor is a person aged 40 to 85 with oral cavity squamous cell carcinoma. Source: PBMCs, taken before nivolumab (anti-PD-1) treatment. The rearrangement joins TRBV7-3 to TRBJ2-3; tentative D call: TRBD2 (6 bases). CDR3 nucleotide sequence: TGTGCCAGCAGCTTATACGGGGGAAGCACAGATACGCAGTATTTT. It yields the protein CASSLYGGSTDTQYF.